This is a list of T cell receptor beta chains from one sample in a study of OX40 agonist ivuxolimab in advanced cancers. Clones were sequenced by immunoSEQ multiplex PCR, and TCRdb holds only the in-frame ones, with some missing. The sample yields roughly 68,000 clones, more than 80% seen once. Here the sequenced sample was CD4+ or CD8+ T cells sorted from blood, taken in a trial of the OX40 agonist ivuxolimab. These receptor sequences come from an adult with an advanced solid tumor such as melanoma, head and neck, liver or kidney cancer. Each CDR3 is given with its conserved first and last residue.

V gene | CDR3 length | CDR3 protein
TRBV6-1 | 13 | CASSKLGLYEQYF
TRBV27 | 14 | CASSEDRGQNEQYF
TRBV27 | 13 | CASSTVWNTEAFF
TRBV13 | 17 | CASSLRGAGLSGETQYF
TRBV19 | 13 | CASRGTGNPEQYF
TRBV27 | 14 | CASSNRGRNSPLHF
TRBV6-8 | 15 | CASWGGGESNQPQHF
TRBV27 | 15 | CASSFNRDYDNEQFF
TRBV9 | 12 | CASSALGDTQYF
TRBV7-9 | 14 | CASLPEGGYTEAFF